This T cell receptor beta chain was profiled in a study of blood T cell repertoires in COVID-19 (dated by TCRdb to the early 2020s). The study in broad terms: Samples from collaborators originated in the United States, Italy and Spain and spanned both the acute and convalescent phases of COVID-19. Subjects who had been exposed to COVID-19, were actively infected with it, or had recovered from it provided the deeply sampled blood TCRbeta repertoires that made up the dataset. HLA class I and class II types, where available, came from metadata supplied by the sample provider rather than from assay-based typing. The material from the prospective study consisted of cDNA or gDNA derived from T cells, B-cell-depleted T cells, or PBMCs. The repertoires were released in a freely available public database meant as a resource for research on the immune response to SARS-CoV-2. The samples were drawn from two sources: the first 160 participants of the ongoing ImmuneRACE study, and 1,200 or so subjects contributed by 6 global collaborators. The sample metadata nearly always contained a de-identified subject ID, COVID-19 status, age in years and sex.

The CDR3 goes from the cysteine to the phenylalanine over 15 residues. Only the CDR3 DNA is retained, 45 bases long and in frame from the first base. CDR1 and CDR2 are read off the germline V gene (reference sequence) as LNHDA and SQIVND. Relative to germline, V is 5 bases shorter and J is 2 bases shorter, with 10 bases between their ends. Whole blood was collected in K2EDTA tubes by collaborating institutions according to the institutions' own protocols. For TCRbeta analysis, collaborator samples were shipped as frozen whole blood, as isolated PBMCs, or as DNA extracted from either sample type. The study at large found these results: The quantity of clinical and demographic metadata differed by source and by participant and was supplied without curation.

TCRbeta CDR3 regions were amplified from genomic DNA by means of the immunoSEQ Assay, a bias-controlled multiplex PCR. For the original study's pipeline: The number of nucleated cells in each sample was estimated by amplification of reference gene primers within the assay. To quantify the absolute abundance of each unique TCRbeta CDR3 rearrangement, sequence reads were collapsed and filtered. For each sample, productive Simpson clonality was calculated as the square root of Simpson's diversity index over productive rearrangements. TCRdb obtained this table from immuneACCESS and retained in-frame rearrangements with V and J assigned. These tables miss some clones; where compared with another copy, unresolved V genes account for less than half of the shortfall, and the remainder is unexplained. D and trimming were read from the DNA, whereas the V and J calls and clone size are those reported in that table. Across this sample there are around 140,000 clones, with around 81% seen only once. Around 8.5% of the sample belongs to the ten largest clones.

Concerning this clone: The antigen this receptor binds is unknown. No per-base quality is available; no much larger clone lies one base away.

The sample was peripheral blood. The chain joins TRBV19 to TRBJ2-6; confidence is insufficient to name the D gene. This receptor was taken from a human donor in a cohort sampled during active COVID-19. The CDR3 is CASSYVGTGANVLTF. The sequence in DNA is TGTGCCAGTAGTTATGTCGGTACTGGGGCCAACGTCCTGACTTTC.